Detailed here is one T cell receptor (beta chain). Deep-level settings were used for running the assay. The assay was immunoSEQ multiplex PCR, and TCRdb's table has in-frame clones only and misses some. The sample lists some 320,000 clones, roughly 91% seen once, with about a sixth in the top ten. The record originates from a study of shared clonotypes between healthy human individuals. Input material: memory CD8+ T cells sorted from blood. Subset in this sample: CD45RO+ cells pooled with CCR7-negative TemRA cells. This sequence originates from a man aged 18 to 35 in good health.

Here the CDR3 DNA reads TGTGCCGCCCCGAGGCCGGAAGACTATGGCTACACCTTC. Translation: CAAPRPEDYGYTF. The V gene is TRBV30, the J gene TRBJ1-2, with unresolved D. V was clipped by 8 bases and J by 3 bases, with 16 bases between them. CDR1 GTSNPN and CDR2 SVGIG come from the germline V gene (reference sequence). The CDR3 runs to 13 residues.